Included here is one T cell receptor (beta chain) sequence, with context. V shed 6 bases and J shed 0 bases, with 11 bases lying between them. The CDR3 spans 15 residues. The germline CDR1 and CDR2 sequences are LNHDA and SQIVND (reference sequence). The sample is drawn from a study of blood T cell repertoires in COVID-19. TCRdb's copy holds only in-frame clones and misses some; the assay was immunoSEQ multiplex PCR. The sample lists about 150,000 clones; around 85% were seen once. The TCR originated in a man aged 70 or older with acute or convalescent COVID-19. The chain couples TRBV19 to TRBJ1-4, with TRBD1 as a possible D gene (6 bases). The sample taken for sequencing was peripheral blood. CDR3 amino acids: CASRQQGATNEKLFF. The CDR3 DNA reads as TGTGCCAGTAGGCAACAGGGTGCAACTAATGAAAAACTGTTTTTT.